This record looks at one T cell receptor (beta chain) sequence and its context. Clones were sequenced by immunoSEQ multiplex PCR, and TCRdb holds only the in-frame ones, with some missing. Here the sample spans about 150,000 clones, about 90% being singletons. This sample is part of a study of control samples from healthy donors and cancer patients. Germline CDR1 and CDR2: SGDLS and YYNGEE. This CDR3 is 15 amino acids long. The ends lost 2 bases at V and 10 bases at J; junction bases unmatched: 7. The J gene is TRBJ2-1, the V gene TRBV9, with TRBD1 matching 12 bases. Sequencing used blood. This receptor was taken from a man between 18 and 29 years old in good health. CDR3 DNA sequence: TGTGCCAGCAGCGTGACCGGGACAGGGGGCTTGGAGCAGTTCTTC. As protein: CASSVTGTGGLEQFF.